These 23 T cell receptor beta chains came from one sample sequenced in a study of cytomegalovirus exposure and HLA in healthy donors. The PCR made use of 60 Vbeta and 13 Jbeta primers. Libraries were prepared by immunoSEQ multiplex PCR; TCRdb keeps only in-frame clonotypes and omits some of them. The sample records some 100,000 clones, around 80% being singletons. The material sequenced was PBMCs. These receptors originate from a male donor in good health and CMV-seropositive.

The sample holds one count of this clone. CDR3: CASSQGVLGQVYEQYF. Written as DNA, the CDR3 is TGCGCCAGCAGCCAAGGGGTGCTGGGACAGGTCTACGAGCAGTACTTC. This chain links TRBV4-1 with TRBJ2-7; 8 bases are a match to TRBD1. The V and J ends lost 1 base and 3 bases, in that order; junction bases with no gene match: 8. CDR1 MGHRA and CDR2 YSYEKL come from the germline V gene. The CDR3 covers 16 residues.

V gene TRBV2 combines with J gene TRBJ1-5; TRBD1 aligns across 7 bases. The junction had 9 bases not matched to a gene; V was cut back by 4 bases and J by 6 bases. The CDR3 runs to 15 residues. Germline CDR1 reads SNHLY; CDR2 reads FYNNEI. The CDR3 nucleotides are TGTGCCAGCAGTGTTAGCAGGGGGGATGGTCAGCCCCAGCATTTT. Its protein is CASSVSRGDGQPQHF.

The CDR3 protein is CASSQFTIQGAGEQFF. The CDR3 DNA reads TGCGCCAGCAGCCAGTTTACTATTCAGGGGGCAGGTGAGCAGTTCTTC. The rearrangement joins TRBV4-3 to TRBJ2-1; 8 bases line up with TRBD1. CDR3 length: 16 residues. V lost 3 bases, J lost 9 bases, and 13 bases stayed unmatched. CDR1 LGHNA and CDR2 YSLEER come from the germline V gene.

This clone was counted only a few times. This chain connects TRBV7-2 to TRBJ1-2; 9 bases match TRBD1. The CDR3 contains 15 residues. Germline trimming cut 11 bases from V and 5 bases from J; bases unmatched to any gene: 15. Germline CDR1 is SGHTA and CDR2 is FQGNSA. The CDR3: CAVPERDRELYGYTF. In nucleotides, the CDR3 is TGTGCCGTCCCTGAACGGGACAGGGAACTTTATGGCTACACCTTC. Complete variable domain (other parts from reference TRBV7-2 and TRBJ1-2): GAGVSQSPSNKVTEKGKDVELRCDPISGHTALYWYRQSLGQGLEFLIYFQGNSAPDKSGLPSDRFSAERTGGSVSTLTIQRTQQEDSAVYLCAVPERDRELYGYTFGSGTRLTVV.

The V call is TRBV2, the J call TRBJ2-3, with 8 bases matching TRBD2. This CDR3 is built from 17 residues. Germline CDR1 and CDR2: SNHLY and FYNNEI. V shed 0 bases, J shed 7 bases, and the junction held 12 bases outside the gene matches. The CDR3 spells CASSEAPPGGGPYTQYF. CDR3 DNA: TGTGCCAGCAGTGAAGCGCCCCCTGGCGGGGGGCCCTATACGCAGTATTTT.

The chain carries TRBV18 and TRBJ2-7; TRBD1 aligns across 10 bases. J gave up 3 bases and V 2 bases, and 1 base lay outside the gene matches. This CDR3 is built from 14 residues. CDR1 KGHSH and CDR2 LQKENI come from the germline V gene. In DNA form, the CDR3 reads TGTGCCAGCTCACCAGGGACAGGGGTCTACGAGCAGTACTTC. Translated, it gives CASSPGTGVYEQYF.

The rearrangement links TRBV6-6 to TRBJ2-2, with TRBD1 as a possible D gene (5 bases). V was pared by 5 bases and J by 2 bases, with 12 bases between. The germline CDR1 and CDR2 sequences are MNHNY and SVGAGI (reference sequence). The CDR3 covers 15 residues. DNA of the CDR3: TGTGCCAGCAGTCAGCAGGGAACAAACACCGGGGAGCTGTTTTTT. Its protein product is CASSQQGTNTGELFF.

The chain couples TRBV9 to TRBJ1-2, with D perhaps matching TRBD1 (5 bases). Looked up from germline, CDR1 is SGDLS and CDR2 is YYNGEE. Trimming left V 3 bases short and J 12 bases short, with 27 bases between. The CDR3 has 16 residues. The CDR3 DNA is TGTGCCAGCAGCGCTTCTCCTACCCAGGGTGCCTGGGGTCACACCTTC. Its translation: CASSASPTQGAWGHTF.

The chain combines TRBV30 with TRBJ2-7; D uncertain. Germline V CDR1 and CDR2: GTSNPN, SVGIG (reference sequence). V lost 4 bases and J lost 2, with 12 bases in between. The CDR3 runs to 13 residues. The CDR3 spells CAWIEANTYEQYF. The CDR3 DNA sequence: TGTGCCTGGATTGAGGCGAATACCTACGAGCAGTACTTC. The full variable domain, with the rest looked up from reference TRBV30 and TRBJ2-7, is SQTIHQWPATLVQPVGSPLSLECTVEGTSNPNLYWYRQAAGRGLQLLFYSVGIGQISSEVPQNLSASRPQDRQFILSSKKLLLSDSGFYLCAWIEANTYEQYFGPGTRLTVT.

V gene TRBV6-6 combines with J gene TRBJ2-2, with D uncertain. This CDR3 spans 15 amino acids. From germline, CDR1 is MNHNY and CDR2 SVGAGI (reference sequence). The V gene lost 6 bases and the J gene lost 3 bases, with 14 bases spanning the gap. As DNA, the CDR3 is TGTGCCAGCAGCCCCCTGTATCCGGACACCGGGGAGCTGTTTTTT. Translating gives CASSPLYPDTGELFF.

The rearrangement joins TRBV5-6 to TRBJ2-7; 8 bases are shared with TRBD1. Germline V CDR1 and CDR2: SGHDT, YYEEEE. This CDR3 has 14 amino acids. V lost 4 bases, J lost 6 bases, and 9 bases stayed unmatched. The CDR3 nucleotides read TGTGCCAGCAGCCTGCGGGACAGGCCTTTCGAGCAGTACTTC. Translating it yields CASSLRDRPFEQYF.

V gene TRBV28 combines with J gene TRBJ1-1; D gene unclear. The CDR3 runs to 15 residues. Germline CDR1 MDHEN, CDR2 SYDVKM. V lost 5 bases to trimming and J lost 1 base, with 14 bases between them. This chain's CDR3 is CASSSTTNGNTEAFF. Written as DNA, the CDR3 is TGTGCCAGCAGTAGCACGACAAATGGGAACACTGAAGCTTTCTTT.

This chain uses TRBV28 with TRBJ2-1; 8 positions agree with TRBD2. V trimming: 2 bases; J trimming: 2 bases; junction bases outside the gene matches: 14. The CDR3 runs 19 residues. The germline V gene has CDR1 MDHEN and CDR2 SYDVKM. CDR3 sequence (DNA): TGTGCCAGCAGTTTAGGCCTCATTTGGGAGCGGGGGACCTACAATGAGCAGTTCTTC. This codes for CASSLGLIWERGTYNEQFF. Drawing the rest from reference TRBV28 and TRBJ2-1, the complete variable domain is DVKVTQSSRYLVKRTGEKVFLECVQDMDHENMFWYRQDPGLGLRLIYFSYDVKMKEKGDIPEGYSVSREKKERFSLILESASTNQTSMYLCASSLGLIWERGTYNEQFFGPGTRLTVL.

On this clone: The junction departs from the called germline gene at one end, perhaps through a read error. The V and J genes are TRBV7-7 and TRBJ2-7; 7 bases align to TRBD2. The germline gives CDR1 SSHAT, CDR2 FNYEAQ (reference sequence). There are 16 residues in the CDR3. CDR3 region: CASSSTWTSSSYEQYF. CDR3 DNA: TGTGCTAGCAGCTCTACGTGGACTAGTAGTTCCTACGAGCAGTACTTC.

The chain combines TRBV13 with TRBJ2-7, with D possibly being TRBD2 (7 bases). CDR1 is PRHDT, CDR2 FYEKMQ, per germline (reference sequence). CDR3 length: 15 amino acids. V dropped 5 bases and J dropped 0 bases, with 14 bases sitting between them. CDR3 in amino acids: CASSQGGEGSYEQYF. DNA of the CDR3: TGTGCCAGCAGCCAAGGGGGGGAGGGCTCCTACGAGCAGTACTTC.

The chain combines TRBV7-2 with TRBJ1-3; perhaps TRBD1 as D (5 bases). V was cut by 2 bases and J by 3 bases, with 8 bases left in between. CDR3 length equals 14 residues. CDR1 and CDR2 (germline): SGHTA, FQGNSA. DNA of the CDR3: TGTGCCAGCAGCTTAAGAAGGGGTGGAAACACCATATATTTT. As protein: CASSLRRGGNTIYF.

The chain employs TRBV28 and TRBJ1-5; D unclear. CDR1 and CDR2 from the germline V gene are MDHEN and SYDVKM. The CDR3 length is 12 residues. V was cut by 6 bases and J by 15 bases, with 18 bases left in between. The CDR3 reads CASSGEFSGAHF. CDR3 coding DNA: TGTGCCAGCAGCGGGGAATTCTCCGGAGCGCATTTT.

This clone has just one count. This sequence joins TRBV10-1 and TRBJ2-2, with 7 bases fitting TRBD2. V was pared by 7 bases and J by 2 bases, with 10 bases of the junction left unmatched. CDR1 is WNHNN, CDR2 SYGVQD, per germline (reference sequence). The CDR3 length is 16 residues. In DNA form, the CDR3 reads TGCGCCAGCAAGCGGGGTGACTATAGAAACACCGGGGAGCTGTTTTTT. Translated, it gives CASKRGDYRNTGELFF.

The rearrangement uses TRBV7-8 and TRBJ1-2, with 7 bases identical to TRBD1. Germline loops: CDR1 SGHVS, CDR2 FQNEAQ. J lost 4 bases, V lost 0 bases, and 8 bases had no gene match. The CDR3 totals 16 residues. CDR3 sequence (DNA): TGTGCCAGCAGCTTAGCGCAAGGGGGCGCGGGCTATGGCTACACCTTC. Its protein product is CASSLAQGGAGYGYTF.

Only a few counts were recorded for this clone. Here the CDR3 DNA reads TGTGCCAGCAGCTCTCCCTCGGTTAGCGGGGGAAAGAATGAGCAGTTCTTC. Translated, it gives CASSSPSVSGGKNEQFF. The rearrangement links TRBV7-3 to TRBJ2-1; TRBD2 matches 9 bases. V was clipped by 4 bases and J by 7 bases; unmatched bases: 14. The CDR3 has 17 amino acids. Germline lookup yields CDR1 SGHTA and CDR2 FQGTGA.

The rearrangement joins TRBV4-1 to TRBJ1-1; 8 bases map to TRBD1. The V gene's germline CDR1 is MGHRA and CDR2 YSYEKL. J lost 11 bases, V lost 1 base, and 12 bases had no gene match. This CDR3 contains 15 residues. This CDR3 is CASSQGGRGLGRAFF. CDR3 coding DNA: TGCGCCAGCAGCCAAGGAGGCAGGGGGCTGGGTCGGGCTTTCTTT.

V is TRBV7-6 and J is TRBJ1-2, with D unclear. The germline V and J ends were trimmed by 9 bases and 5 bases, with 25 bases remaining between them. This CDR3 has 16 residues. In germline, CDR1 is SGHVS, CDR2 FNYEAQ. As DNA, the CDR3 is TGTGCCAGTTCTGCTGCGGGCCGCGCGGAAAGATATGGCTACACCTTC. Its translation is CASSAAGRAERYGYTF.

The chain links TRBV5-4 to TRBJ1-2, with 7 bases lining up with TRBD1. The CDR3 totals 16 residues. Looked up from germline, CDR1 is SGHNT and CDR2 is YYREEE (reference sequence). With 0 bases clipped from V and 4 bases from J, the junction kept 9 bases outside the gene matches. CDR3 protein: CASSLATGVVLYGYTF. In DNA, the CDR3 is TGTGCCAGCAGCTTGGCCACAGGGGTGGTCCTCTATGGCTACACCTTC. The complete variable domain, with remaining parts taken from reference TRBV5-4 and TRBJ1-2, reads ETGVTQSPTHLIKTRGQQVTLRCSSQSGHNTVSWYQQALGQGPQFIFQYYREEENGRGNFPPRFSGLQFPNYSSELNVNALELDDSALYLCASSLATGVVLYGYTFGSGTRLTVV.